This TCR beta chain is drawn from a study of T cells in Graves' hyperthyroidism and ophthalmopathy. At least ten counts were recorded for this clonotype. Orbital computed tomography and thyroid ultrasound, together with serum TRAb and thyroxine and clinical symptoms, were used for diagnoses. Blood sampling occurred at first hyperthyroidism diagnosis, ahead of any ophthalmopathy symptoms. TCR beta CDR3 region amplification was performed from RNA transcripts. First-round RT-PCR targeting the TCR CDR3 was performed with the HTBI primer set. TCRdb independently ran MiXCR on the multiplex PCR reads; one entry per CDR3 protein. The table lists about 130,000 distinct CDR3 sequences, around 20% of them singletons, with around two thirds in the top ten. Trimming at V came to 7 bases and at J to 11 bases, leaving 11 bases not matched to a gene. The CDR3 consists of 13 residues.

Sequenced input: blood. The receptor's source is a woman in her 50s with Graves' hyperthyroidism that later progressed to Graves' ophthalmopathy. This chain connects TRBV12-3 or TRBV12-4 to TRBJ2-1, with 7 bases identical to TRBD2. In nucleotides, the CDR3 is TGTGCCAGCATCTCGGTGGGAGCGGGGAAGCAGTTCTTC. Protein: CASISVGAGKQFF.